The source of this T cell receptor beta chain is a study of blood T cell repertoires in COVID-19. Study summary: The samples span acute and convalescent COVID-19 from the United States, Italy and Spain. PBMCs, B-cell-depleted T cells, or T cells provided the cDNA or gDNA that made up the material.

From germline, CDR1 is LNHDA and CDR2 SQIVND (reference sequence). The CDR3 has 14 amino acids. J was trimmed by 5 bases and V by 5 bases; bases with no gene match: 4. Authors' methods: Estimated nucleated cell counts came from reference gene primer amplification. Repertoires were generated with immunoSEQ multiplex PCR, while TCRdb's copy carries only in-frame clones and drops some. Clonal size and the V and J genes are those of that table, whereas D and trimming came from the DNA. The sample yields about 120,000 clones, roughly 85% seen once. Sequencing used peripheral blood. This sequence originates from a woman aged 80 or over with active or convalescent COVID-19. The genes are TRBV19 and TRBJ2-1; TRBD1 matches at 9 bases. The CDR3 sequence is CASSVRDRDNEQFF. In nucleotides, the CDR3 is TGTGCCAGTAGTGTCCGGGACAGGGACAATGAGCAGTTCTTC. Filled out from reference TRBV19 and TRBJ2-1, the complete variable domain reads DGGITQSPKYLFRKEGQNVTLSCEQNLNHDAMYWYRQDPGQGLRLIYYSQIVNDFQKGDIAEGYSVSREKKESFPLTVTSAQKNPTAFYLCASSVRDRDNEQFFGPGTRLTVL.